Below, one T cell receptor beta chain is given with its context. The CDR3 does not end in the conserved phenylalanine or tryptophan, so this is likely a read error. Unique molecular identifiers tagged the TCRbeta library. TCRdb recomputed calls from the PCR reads with MiXCR, one row per CDR3 protein. The sample comprises around 100,000 distinct CDR3 sequences, 7.5% to 9% of which are singletons, and roughly 17% rests with the top ten. CDR3 length equals 15 residues. Looked up from germline, CDR1 is KGHSH and CDR2 is LQKENI. Trimming removed 1 base from V and 4 bases from J, with 10 bases in between. This record comes from a study of T-cell reconstitution after alpha-beta-depleted transplantation in children.

The genes are TRBV18 and TRBJ1-4; D is unclear. The origin of this receptor is a boy aged 2 to 9 with acute lymphoblastic leukemia, due to receive a stem cell transplant. Source: PBMCs, taken before TCRalphabeta/CD19-depleted stem cell transplant. Here the CDR3 DNA reads TGTGCCAGCTCACCACTTAACGGCTATAATGAAAAACTGTTTTCT. This encodes CASSPLNGYNEKLFS.